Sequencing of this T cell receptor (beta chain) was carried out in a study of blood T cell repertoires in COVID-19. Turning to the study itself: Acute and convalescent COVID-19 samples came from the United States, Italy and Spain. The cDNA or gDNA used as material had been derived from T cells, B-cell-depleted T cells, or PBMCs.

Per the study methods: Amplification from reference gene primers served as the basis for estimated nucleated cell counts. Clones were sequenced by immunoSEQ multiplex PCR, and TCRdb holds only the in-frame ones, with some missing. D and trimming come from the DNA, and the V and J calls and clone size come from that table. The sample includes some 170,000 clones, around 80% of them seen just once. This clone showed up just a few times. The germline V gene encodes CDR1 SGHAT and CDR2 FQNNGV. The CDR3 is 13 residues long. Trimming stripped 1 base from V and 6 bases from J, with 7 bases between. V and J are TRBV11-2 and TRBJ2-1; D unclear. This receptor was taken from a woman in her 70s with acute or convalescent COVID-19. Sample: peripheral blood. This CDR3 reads CASSLGVLNEQFF. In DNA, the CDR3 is TGTGCCAGCAGCTTAGGAGTGCTCAATGAGCAGTTCTTC.